These 27 T cell receptor beta chains share one sample of origin, sequenced in a study of blood T cell repertoires in COVID-19. Measured with immunoSEQ multiplex PCR; TCRdb has only the in-frame clones, and not every one. The sample shows about 120,000 clones, 85% of them seen only once. What was sequenced was peripheral blood. Every receptor here comes from a human donor in a cohort sampled during active COVID-19.

This rearrangement joins TRBV10-2 to TRBJ2-7; the match to TRBD2 covers 7 bases. The CDR3 loop spans 13 amino acids. After removal of 4 bases from V and 6 bases from J, the junction contained 6 bases not matched to a gene. The germline CDR1 and CDR2 sequences are WSHSY and SAAADI. Written as DNA, the CDR3 is TGCGCCAGCAGTGGCGGGAGATTAGGCGAGCAGTACTTC. This sequence encodes CASSGGRLGEQYF.

The chain carries TRBV6-5 and TRBJ2-7; no clear D. The CDR3 runs to 13 residues. V was pared by 7 bases and J by 2 bases, with 12 bases between. In germline, CDR1 is MNHEY, CDR2 SVGAGI. The CDR3 sequence is CASTAQATYEQYF. Written as DNA, the CDR3 is TGTGCCAGCACCGCCCAGGCAACCTACGAGCAGTACTTC.

This clone was seen a single time. The CDR3 spells CASSVVPGGFTGELFF. The CDR3, as DNA: TGTGCCAGCAGCGTAGTACCAGGGGGCTTCACCGGGGAGCTGTTTTTT. This chain links TRBV9 with TRBJ2-2, with 8 bases that match TRBD1. With V trimmed by 0 bases and J by 4 bases, 5 bases remained unmatched. CDR1 is SGDLS, CDR2 YYNGEE, per germline. The CDR3 runs to 16 residues.

This clone has just one count. V usage is TRBV12-5 and J usage is TRBJ1-5; possible D gene TRBD1, 5 bases. The CDR3 runs 14 residues. The V end lost 6 bases, the J end lost 3 bases, and 12 bases lay between the germline ends. Germline V gene data show CDR1 as LGHNT and CDR2 as FRNRAP. The CDR3: CASGPSGINQPQHF. Written as DNA, the CDR3 is TGTGCTAGTGGCCCCTCAGGGATCAATCAGCCCCAGCATTTT.

The table lists this clone with a count of one. V usage is TRBV9 and J usage is TRBJ2-1, with 9 bases identical to TRBD1. The length of the CDR3 is 15 residues. Germline trimming cut 4 bases from V and 5 bases from J; bases unmatched to any gene: 7. The V gene's germline CDR1 is SGDLS and CDR2 YYNGEE. CDR3 amino acids: CASSQTGQGNNEQFF. The CDR3 DNA reads as TGTGCCAGCAGCCAGACAGGACAGGGGAACAATGAGCAGTTCTTC.

This clone was counted only a few times. The rearrangement uses TRBV4-1 and TRBJ2-2; D is unresolved. Germline assignment: CDR1 MGHRA and CDR2 YSYEKL. CDR3 length: 16 residues. Between the trimmed V and J ends, which lost 0 bases and 1 base, there was a span of 9 bases. In DNA form, the CDR3 reads TGCGCCAGCAGCCAAGAAACAGCCAGGAACACCGGGGAGCTGTTTTTT. Encoded protein: CASSQETARNTGELFF.

The genes are TRBV11-2 and TRBJ1-5; no reliable D call. Trimming removed 1 base from V and 2 bases from J, with 6 bases in between. There are 14 residues in the CDR3. Germline CDR1 SGHAT, CDR2 FQNNGV. This chain's CDR3 is CASSLGQGNQPQHF. CDR3 bases: TGTGCCAGCAGCTTAGGGCAGGGCAATCAGCCCCAGCATTTT.

The chain is built from TRBV30 and TRBJ1-5; 7 bases map to TRBD1. The junction had 8 bases not matched to a gene; V was cut back by 0 bases and J by 3 bases. Per the germline V gene, CDR1 is GTSNPN and CDR2 is SVGIG (reference sequence). The CDR3 has 16 amino acids. CDR3 DNA: TGTGCCTGGAGTGTTCCTTTGACAGGGAACAATCAGCCCCAGCATTTT. The encoded protein is CAWSVPLTGNNQPQHF.

The chain carries TRBV30 and TRBJ1-2; D unclear. This CDR3 is built from 13 residues. The V gene lost 4 bases and the J gene lost 0 bases, with 9 bases spanning the gap. Germline-derived CDR1 and CDR2 are GTSNPN and SVGIG (reference sequence). CDR3 sequence: CAWNRQANYGYTF. CDR3 nucleotides: TGTGCCTGGAATCGGCAGGCTAACTATGGCTACACCTTC.

This chain joins TRBV15 and TRBJ2-4; no firm D call. In germline, CDR1 is LNHNV, CDR2 YYDKDF (reference sequence). The CDR3 has 13 amino acids. Trimming shortened V by 8 bases and J by 6 bases, and 14 bases separated the two germline ends. The CDR3 DNA reads TGTGCCACCCGCTTCGGTTTAAGAAACATTCAGTACTTC. This codes for CATRFGLRNIQYF.

CDR3 DNA: TGCGCCAGCAGCCTCGACAGGCCCCCGGGGTATGGCTACACCTTC. This codes for CASSLDRPPGYGYTF. This chain links TRBV4-1 with TRBJ1-2, with D maybe TRBD1 (6 bases). Germline V lookup: CDR1 MGHRA, CDR2 YSYEKL. The CDR3 is 15 residues long. V lost 4 bases and J 5 bases, leaving 17 bases between the germline ends.

With regard to this clone: Other DNA variants within this sample encode the same CDR3. The V gene is TRBV5-1, the J gene TRBJ2-2, with D perhaps TRBD1 (5 bases). Germline assignment: CDR1 SGHRS and CDR2 YFSETQ. Trimming shortened V by 1 base and J by 1 base, and 8 bases separated the two germline ends. The CDR3 loop spans 15 amino acids. CDR3 sequence (DNA): TGCGCCAGCAGCTTGCTGCAGGGGAACACCGGGGAGCTGTTTTTT. Its translation: CASSLLQGNTGELFF.

The V gene is TRBV14, the J gene TRBJ1-3; D gene uncertain. The germline V gene encodes CDR1 SGHDN and CDR2 FVKESK. The length of the CDR3 is 16 residues. V lost 4 bases to trimming and J lost 0 bases, with 13 bases between them. The chain's CDR3 is CASSPFASSSGNTIYF. The CDR3 DNA is TGTGCCAGCAGCCCCTTCGCCTCCAGCTCTGGAAACACCATATATTTT.

The chain combines TRBV5-6 with TRBJ1-6; 9 bases agree with TRBD1. Losses at the gene ends were 6 bases for V and 8 bases for J; bases not matched to a gene: 3. The CDR3 has 13 residues. Germline assignment: CDR1 SGHDT and CDR2 YYEEEE. This CDR3 reads CASNRDRDSPLHF. The CDR3 DNA is TGTGCCAGCAACCGGGACAGGGATTCACCCCTCCACTTT.

This clone has just one count. The chain employs TRBV7-2 and TRBJ1-5; TRBD1 matches at 9 bases. V gave up 1 base and J gave up 6 bases; unmatched junction bases: 4. This CDR3 comprises 15 residues. CDR1 SGHTA and CDR2 FQGNSA come from the germline V gene. CDR3 residues: CASSLVGTGSQPQHF. CDR3 bases: TGTGCCAGCAGCTTAGTAGGGACAGGGAGTCAGCCCCAGCATTTT.

This clone was seen only once. The V and J genes are TRBV6-6 and TRBJ2-1, with TRBD1 identical over 12 bases. There are 14 residues in the CDR3. Germline CDR1 MNHNY, CDR2 SVGAGI (reference sequence). The junction had 6 bases not matched to a gene; V was cut back by 7 bases and J by 8 bases. The CDR3 nucleotides read TGTGCCAGCACTGAGGGACAGGGGGCTTATGAGCAGTTCTTC. Translating it yields CASTEGQGAYEQFF.

CDR3 sequence (DNA): TGTGCCAGCAGCTCCGGGACAGGGCCAAACAATGAGCAGTTCTTC. This encodes CASSSGTGPNNEQFF. The chain is built from TRBV7-9 and TRBJ2-1; 9 positions match TRBD1. CDR3 length equals 15 residues. V shed 4 bases, J shed 5 bases, and the junction held 6 bases outside the gene matches. Germline CDR1 is SEHNR and CDR2 is FQNEAQ (reference sequence). The variable domain in full, with the rest retrieved from reference TRBV7-9 and TRBJ2-1, is DTGVSQNPRHKITKRGQNVTFRCDPISEHNRLYWYRQTLGQGPEFLTYFQNEAQLEKSRLLSDRFSAERPKGSFSTLEIQRTEQGDSAMYLCASSSGTGPNNEQFFGPGTRLTVL.

The chain recombines TRBV5-4 with TRBJ2-7; 8 bases agree with TRBD1. The junction had 4 bases not matched to a gene; V was cut back by 3 bases and J by 2 bases. From germline, CDR1 is SGHNT and CDR2 YYREEE (reference sequence). The length of the CDR3 is 14 residues. Written as DNA, the CDR3 is TGTGCCAGCAGCTCCCGGGACAGGACCTACGAGCAGTACTTC. This codes for CASSSRDRTYEQYF.

This clone was counted a single time. The chain recombines TRBV3-1 (or the pseudogene TRBV3-2) with TRBJ1-5, with no clear D. The V end was cut by 1 base, the J end by 6 bases, with 13 bases between. This CDR3 comprises 15 residues. CDR1 LGHDT and CDR2 YNNKEL come from the germline V gene (reference sequence). CDR3 sequence reads: CASSQGRGWSQPQHF. CDR3 nucleotide sequence: TGTGCCAGCAGCCAAGGTCGGGGATGGAGTCAGCCCCAGCATTTT.

The chain links TRBV21-1 to TRBJ1-1. TRBV21-1 is given as a pseudogene. The CDR3 is 13 residues long. CDR3 residues: CASKLVRNTEAFF. CDR3 DNA: TGTGCCAGCAAACTGGTCCGGAACACTGAAGCTTTCTTT.

As DNA, the CDR3 is TGTGCCAGCAGCCTGGGACAGACCATGAACACTGAAGCTTTCTTT. Its translation is CASSLGQTMNTEAFF. The chain joins TRBV3-1 (or the pseudogene TRBV3-2) to TRBJ1-1; 7 bases match TRBD1. CDR1 LGHDT and CDR2 YNNKEL come from the germline V gene (reference sequence). The CDR3 has 15 residues. With 4 bases clipped from V and 0 bases from J, the junction kept 5 bases outside the gene matches.

CDR3 region: CASSLAGRGTYEQYF. Written as DNA, the CDR3 is TGCGCCAGCAGCTTGGCGGGCAGGGGGACCTACGAGCAGTACTTC. J is TRBJ2-7 and V is TRBV5-1, with 7 bases aligning to TRBD1. Germline V gene data show CDR1 as SGHRS and CDR2 as YFSETQ. Trimming removed 0 bases from V and 2 bases from J; junction bases left unmatched: 5. The CDR3 runs 15 residues.

The chain has TRBV6-2 or TRBV6-3 and TRBJ1-5; D perhaps matches TRBD1 (5 bases). The CDR3 runs 14 residues. V lost 5 bases, J lost 0 bases, and 8 bases lay in between. Germline V gene data show CDR1 as MNHEY and CDR2 as SVGEGT. The CDR3 DNA follows: TGTGCCAGCAGTACAGGAAATAGCAATCAGCCCCAGCATTTT. It codes for CASSTGNSNQPQHF.

The V gene is TRBV12-3 or TRBV12-4, the J gene TRBJ2-7, with D tentatively TRBD1 (6 bases). With 6 bases removed from V and 2 bases from J, the gap between germline ends came to 11 bases. The CDR3 has 13 amino acids. The CDR3 sequence: CASSRQETYEQYF. The CDR3 DNA sequence: TGTGCCAGCAGCAGACAGGAGACCTACGAGCAGTACTTC.

V and J are TRBV5-8 and TRBJ1-4; TRBD1 agrees at 9 bases. The CDR3 length is 14 residues. J gave up 6 bases and V 3 bases, and 3 bases lay outside the gene matches. Germline CDR1 is SGHTS and CDR2 is YDEGEE. The CDR3 DNA is TGTGCCAGCAGCTCGGGACAGGGATATGAAAAACTGTTTTTT. This encodes CASSSGQGYEKLFF.

The chain employs TRBV19 and TRBJ2-2; D possibly corresponds to TRBD1 (5 bases). V shed 5 bases and J shed 7 bases, with 17 bases lying between them. The CDR3 covers 15 residues. Germline V gene lookup returns CDR1 LNHDA and CDR2 SQIVND (reference sequence). CDR3 amino acids: CASSPRQSFIGELFF. The CDR3 DNA follows: TGTGCCAGTAGTCCGAGACAGTCTTTCATCGGGGAGCTGTTTTTT. The entire variable domain, with the rest obtained from reference TRBV19 and TRBJ2-2, is as follows: DGGITQSPKYLFRKEGQNVTLSCEQNLNHDAMYWYRQDPGQGLRLIYYSQIVNDFQKGDIAEGYSVSREKKESFPLTVTSAQKNPTAFYLCASSPRQSFIGELFFGEGSRLTVL.

The rearrangement uses TRBV11-2 and TRBJ1-1; 7 positions agree with TRBD1. The CDR3 totals 13 residues. Germline CDR1 is SGHAT and CDR2 is FQNNGV. The trim removed 5 bases at V and 4 bases at J, leaving 4 bases unmatched. CDR3 nucleotide sequence: TGTGCCAGCAGCCAGGGGGGCCGCACTGAAGCTTTCTTT. Encoded protein: CASSQGGRTEAFF.